Shown below are 25 T cell receptor beta chains from a single sample sequenced in a study of early T cells in non-severe SARS-CoV-2 infection. Using its own MiXCR run on the 5' RACE reads, TCRdb lists one record per CDR3 protein. Here the sample spans over 20,000 distinct CDR3 sequences, over 4% being singletons. Sequences were obtained from whole blood. The receptor set was obtained from an adult who was a healthcare worker with PCR-confirmed SARS-CoV-2 infection or an uninfected control (not recorded which).

Written as DNA, the CDR3 is TGCAGTGCTGGGCGGGACCCGCACACAGATACGCAGTATTTT. Translated, it gives CSAGRDPHTDTQYF. The chain combines TRBV20-1 with TRBJ2-3, with D tentatively TRBD2 (6 bases). The CDR3 is made up of 14 amino acids. The germline V and J ends were trimmed by 5 bases and 2 bases, with 14 bases remaining between them. The germline gives CDR1 DFQATT, CDR2 SNEGSKA (reference sequence).

Ten or more counts support this clonotype. V gene TRBV6-5 combines with J gene TRBJ1-1, with 10 bases fitting TRBD1. Germline lookup yields CDR1 MNHEY and CDR2 SVGAGI. The CDR3 has 15 amino acids. V lost 6 bases, J lost 2 bases, and 6 bases stayed unmatched. The CDR3 coding sequence is TGTGCCAGCAGGCCGGACAGGGGGAAAAACACTGAAGCTTTCTTT. Residues: CASRPDRGKNTEAFF.

This clonotype showed up just a few times. Here the CDR3 reads CASSEGQAARTDTQYF. The CDR3 coding sequence is TGTGCCAGCAGTGAAGGGCAAGCAGCGCGCACAGATACGCAGTATTTT. V is TRBV2 and J is TRBJ2-3; D unclear. Trimming stripped 1 base from V and 1 base from J, with 12 bases between. Germline lookup yields CDR1 SNHLY and CDR2 FYNNEI. This CDR3 has 16 amino acids. Variable domain in full (rest from reference TRBV2 and TRBJ2-3): EPEVTQTPSHQVTQMGQEVILRCVPISNHLYFYWYRQILGQKVEFLVSFYNNEISEKSEIFDDQFSVERPDGSNFTLKIRSTKLEDSAMYFCASSEGQAARTDTQYFGPGTRLTVL.

The chain has TRBV7-3 and TRBJ1-2; tentative D call: TRBD1 (5 bases). There are 13 residues in the CDR3. Per the germline V gene, CDR1 is SGHTA and CDR2 is FQGTGA. The V end was cut by 4 bases, the J end by 12 bases, with 18 bases between. This CDR3 reads CASSSHHGTVHTF. The CDR3 DNA is TGTGCCAGCAGCTCGCACCACGGGACCGTCCACACCTTC.

This chain joins TRBV7-7 and TRBJ2-1, with 11 bases identical to TRBD2. The germline CDR1 and CDR2 sequences are SSHAT and FNYEAQ (reference sequence). The CDR3 totals 14 residues. Losses at the gene ends were 3 bases for V and 5 bases for J; bases not matched to a gene: 0. This CDR3 reads CASSFSGGDNEQFF. CDR3 coding DNA: TGTGCCAGCAGCTTTAGCGGGGGGGACAATGAGCAGTTCTTC.

Relative to its sample, this clonotype is medium-sized. The rearrangement uses TRBV18 and TRBJ2-7; a weak D match, TRBD1 (5 bases). The V end was cut by 5 bases, the J end by 5 bases, with 10 bases between. Germline CDR1 and CDR2: KGHSH and LQKENI. The CDR3 sequence is 12 residues long. This CDR3 is CASSSTDDEQYF. CDR3 sequence (DNA): TGTGCCAGCTCATCGACAGATGACGAGCAGTACTTC.

This clonotype was seen repeatedly, ten times or more. V and J are TRBV28 and TRBJ1-2; no clear D gene. CDR1 and CDR2 (germline): MDHEN, SYDVKM. V lost 4 bases to trimming and J lost 4 bases, with 13 bases between them. This CDR3 has 14 amino acids. The DNA of the CDR3 is TGTGCCAGCAGTTCGGCACCGGGCCTCTATGGCTACACCTTC. It yields the protein CASSSAPGLYGYTF.

In this sample, this clonotype turned up many times. The gene calls are TRBV6-5 and TRBJ2-1; D unclear. V was pared by 0 bases and J by 5 bases, with 8 bases between. The length of the CDR3 is 14 residues. Looked up from germline, CDR1 is MNHEY and CDR2 is SVGAGI. The CDR3 DNA follows: TGTGCCAGCAGTTACTCATGGGTAGACAATGAGCAGTTCTTC. Translated: CASSYSWVDNEQFF.

This clonotype was picked up many times. The chain joins TRBV6-1 to TRBJ1-4; D is perhaps TRBD1 (6 bases). V was cut by 3 bases and J by 7 bases, with 9 bases left in between. This CDR3 contains 13 residues. In germline, CDR1 is MNHNS, CDR2 SASEGT. The CDR3 sequence is CASSDSGVEKLFF. In DNA, the CDR3 is TGTGCCAGCAGTGACTCAGGGGTTGAAAAACTGTTTTTT.

This clonotype was counted a few times. This chain joins TRBV5-4 and TRBJ2-5; 8 bases fit TRBD1. The CDR3 totals 14 residues. The V gene's germline CDR1 is SGHNT and CDR2 YYREEE (reference sequence). After removal of 4 bases from V and 2 bases from J, the junction contained 4 bases not matched to a gene. The CDR3 DNA sequence: TGTGCCAGCAGCATGCAGGGGGCTCAAGAGACCCAGTACTTC. This sequence encodes CASSMQGAQETQYF.

This clonotype has only a few counts. V usage is TRBV10-1 and J usage is TRBJ2-7; TRBD2 aligns across 7 bases. CDR1 and CDR2 (germline): WNHNN, SYGVQD (reference sequence). The junction had 6 bases not matched to a gene; V was cut back by 3 bases and J by 4 bases. The CDR3 extends over 14 amino acids. The CDR3 nucleotides read TGCGCCAGCAGTGATGGCGGGAGTGGGTACGAGCAGTACTTC. Protein: CASSDGGSGYEQYF.

In its sample, this clonotype was seen many times. The chain combines TRBV20-1 with TRBJ1-1; D gene unclear. V lost 0 bases and J 4 bases, leaving 6 bases between the germline ends. The CDR3 is made up of 12 amino acids. Germline V gene data show CDR1 as DFQATT and CDR2 as SNEGSKA (reference sequence). The CDR3 DNA reads as TGCAGTGCTAGAGAGCAGACCACTGAAGCTTTCTTT. As protein: CSAREQTTEAFF.

This clonotype has at least ten counts. The V gene is TRBV12-3 or TRBV12-4, the J gene TRBJ2-7, with D tentatively TRBD1 (5 bases). The length of the CDR3 is 13 residues. The V end lost 5 bases, the J end lost 5 bases, and 13 bases lay between the germline ends. The DNA for the CDR3 is TGTGCCAGCAGTCCGTACAGGTACCACGAGCAGTACTTC. Translated: CASSPYRYHEQYF.

This clonotype was seen at least ten times. The gene calls are TRBV20-1 and TRBJ1-2; D not resolved. Germline V lookup: CDR1 DFQATT, CDR2 SNEGSKA (reference sequence). This CDR3 contains 12 residues. V lost 0 bases and J 10 bases, leaving 12 bases between the germline ends. The CDR3 loop reads CSARDTAIYYTF. CDR3 sequence (DNA): TGCAGTGCTAGAGATACCGCCATCTACTACACCTTC.

This clonotype showed up just a few times. A junction end diverges from the germline sequence, so it may reflect a read error. The gene calls are TRBV6-2 or TRBV6-3 and TRBJ2-7, with D tentatively TRBD2 (7 bases). CDR1 and CDR2 (germline): MNHEY, SVGEGT. The CDR3 is 16 amino acids. The CDR3 sequence: CASGYPPAGAHYEQYF. In DNA form, the CDR3 reads TGTGCCAGCGGTTACCCCCCCGCGGGGGCTCACTACGAGCAGTACTTC.

This clonotype ranks as medium-sized. The chain has TRBV19 and TRBJ2-3, with TRBD1 matching over 8 bases. The CDR3 covers 15 residues. The germline CDR1 and CDR2 sequences are LNHDA and SQIVND (reference sequence). The V segment lost 5 bases and the J segment 2 bases; nucleotides outside the gene matches: 6. The CDR3 nucleotides are TGTGCCAGTAGTGTAGGACAGGGCCACACAGATACGCAGTATTTT. Amino acids: CASSVGQGHTDTQYF.

This clonotype was found many times. The chain carries TRBV6-1 and TRBJ1-1; no reliable D call. V lost 5 bases and J lost 10, with 11 bases in between. CDR3 length equals 11 residues. Looked up from germline, CDR1 is MNHNS and CDR2 is SASEGT. CDR3 residues: CASSTDPRAFF. In DNA, the CDR3 is TGTGCCAGCAGTACGGACCCCCGAGCTTTCTTT.

The V call is TRBV20-1, the J call TRBJ2-3, with 15 bases fitting TRBD2. Germline V CDR1 and CDR2: DFQATT, SNEGSKA (reference sequence). The ends lost 6 bases at V and 6 bases at J; junction bases unmatched: 7. The CDR3 runs to 15 residues. Here the CDR3 DNA reads TGCAGTGCCCCAAGGACTAGCGGGAGGGGGGATACGCAGTATTTT. Protein sequence: CSAPRTSGRGDTQYF.

This clonotype was detected ten times or more. V and J are TRBV24-1 and TRBJ2-1; no clear D gene. The CDR3 is made up of 16 amino acids. The germline gives CDR1 KGHDR, CDR2 SFDVKD. V was pared by 5 bases and J by 0 bases, with 13 bases between. CDR3 sequence: CATSGFKQSSYNEQFF. The CDR3 DNA reads as TGTGCCACCAGTGGATTTAAGCAGAGCTCCTACAATGAGCAGTTCTTC.

This clonotype showed up many times. The V call is TRBV18, the J call TRBJ2-5; 7 nucleotides agree with TRBD1. The J segment lost 1 base and the V segment lost 5 bases, leaving 4 bases of the junction unmatched. This CDR3 is 14 amino acids long. The germline gives CDR1 KGHSH, CDR2 LQKENI. The CDR3 sequence is CASSSRDSQETQYF. As DNA, the CDR3 is TGTGCCAGCTCAAGCCGGGACAGCCAAGAGACCCAGTACTTC.

This clonotype was seen many times. The chain carries TRBV10-2 and TRBJ2-5; TRBD1 is a possible D gene (5 bases). The CDR3 totals 13 residues. The V end was cut by 6 bases, the J end by 2 bases, with 10 bases between. CDR1 and CDR2 from the germline V gene are WSHSY and SAAADI. This chain's CDR3 is CASRRQTQETQYF. For the CDR3, the DNA is TGCGCCAGCAGAAGACAGACACAAGAGACCCAGTACTTC.

This clonotype is classed as medium-sized. CDR3 bases: TGTGCCAGCAGTCCGACAGGGGAGAACTATGGCTACACCTTC. This translates into CASSPTGENYGYTF. The rearrangement joins TRBV2 to TRBJ1-2; 8 bases align to TRBD1. The CDR3 loop spans 14 amino acids. Trimming removed 5 bases from V and 2 bases from J; junction bases left unmatched: 4. Looked up from germline, CDR1 is SNHLY and CDR2 is FYNNEI.

This clonotype was counted ten times or more. The chain is built from TRBV20-1 and TRBJ2-7, with TRBD2 matching 11 bases. The length of the CDR3 is 14 residues. V lost 6 bases to trimming and J lost 6 bases; unmatched junction nucleotides: 10. CDR1 and CDR2 (germline): DFQATT, SNEGSKA (reference sequence). CDR3 in DNA: TGCAGTGCCTTTAGCGGGAGGGCCTCGAGCGAGCAGTACTTC. Residues: CSAFSGRASSEQYF.

This clonotype is labeled medium-sized (0.01 to 0.1%). The chain combines TRBV2 with TRBJ2-3, with 9 positions matching TRBD2. Trimming cost V 7 bases and J 5 bases; bases outside gene matches: 1. The CDR3 is 12 residues long. Per the germline V gene, CDR1 is SNHLY and CDR2 is FYNNEI. CDR3 bases: TGTGCCAGCATACTAGCGGGAGATACGCAGTATTTT. It translates to CASILAGDTQYF.

This clonotype was picked up many times. This chain links TRBV7-2 with TRBJ2-1; TRBD2 agrees at 7 bases. The V gene's germline CDR1 is SGHTA and CDR2 FQGNSA. Trimming took 3 bases from V and 10 from J; bases not matched to a gene: 15. The CDR3 has 16 amino acids. This CDR3 reads CASSFTSVGGLQEQFF. In nucleotides, the CDR3 is TGTGCCAGCAGCTTCACTAGCGTTGGAGGACTTCAAGAGCAGTTCTTC.